This entry lists 22 T cell receptor beta chains sequenced from one sample in a study of early stage breast cancer tumors. Produced via immunoSEQ multiplex PCR; TCRdb's table is partial and in-frame only. The sample holds almost 55,000 clones, around nine tenths seen once. Sequencing was carried out using blood. Every receptor here comes from a person aged 70 to 85 with breast cancer.

Notes on this clone: The sample carries other DNA sequences with the same CDR3. This chain links TRBV5-4 with TRBJ2-3; TRBD2 aligns across 9 bases. This CDR3 region has 16 residues. Losses at the gene ends were 4 bases for V and 0 bases for J; bases not matched to a gene: 6. Germline V gives CDR1 SGHNT, CDR2 YYREEE (reference sequence). In DNA form, the CDR3 reads TGTGCCAGCAGCCCGGGGACTAGCCGCAGCACAGATACGCAGTATTTT. Protein: CASSPGTSRSTDTQYF.

The rearrangement joins TRBV7-2 to TRBJ2-3, with 7 positions matching TRBD1. J lost 2 bases, V lost 5 bases, and 10 bases had no gene match. This CDR3 contains 16 residues. Germline CDR1 reads SGHTA; CDR2 reads FQGNSA. CDR3: CASSGSGTVYTDTQYF. In nucleotides, the CDR3 is TGTGCCAGCAGCGGTTCCGGGACAGTGTACACAGATACGCAGTATTTT.

The V call is TRBV6-1, the J call TRBJ2-2; TRBD2 matches 12 bases. V was clipped by 1 base and J by 7 bases; unmatched bases: 7. CDR1 is MNHNS and CDR2 is SASEGT in the germline V gene. The CDR3 consists of 17 residues. This CDR3 is CASSEDGLAGWIGELFF. In DNA form, the CDR3 reads TGTGCCAGCAGTGAAGACGGACTAGCGGGATGGATCGGGGAGCTGTTTTTT.

The chain is built from TRBV9 and TRBJ1-5; D perhaps matches TRBD1 (6 bases). Trimming removed 3 bases from V and 7 bases from J, with 14 bases in between. This CDR3 is 14 amino acids long. The germline V gene encodes CDR1 SGDLS and CDR2 YYNGEE. CDR3: CASSAEGVVQPQHF. In DNA, the CDR3 is TGTGCCAGCAGCGCCGAGGGGGTTGTACAGCCCCAGCATTTT. The full variable domain, its missing parts supplied by reference TRBV9 and TRBJ1-5, is DSGVTQTPKHLITATGQRVTLRCSPRSGDLSVYWYQQSLDQGLQFLIQYYNGEERAKGNILERFSAQQFPDLHSELNLSSLELGDSALYFCASSAEGVVQPQHFGDGTRLSIL.

The V and J genes are TRBV6-5 and TRBJ1-2; D ambiguous. V lost 2 bases and J lost 6, with 7 bases in between. The CDR3 sequence is 12 residues long. CDR1 and CDR2 (germline): MNHEY, SVGAGI. The CDR3 DNA reads as TGTGCCAGCAGTTACGCCGGTGATGGCTACACCTTC. Protein: CASSYAGDGYTF.

CDR3 residues: CASSLGQGTGELFF. CDR3 in DNA: TGTGCCAGCAGCCTAGGACAGGGAACCGGGGAGCTGTTTTTT. The chain is built from TRBV11-3 and TRBJ2-2; 8 bases fit TRBD1. The ends lost 5 bases at V and 5 bases at J; junction bases unmatched: 4. Germline V CDR1 and CDR2: SGHNT, YENEEA. This CDR3 contains 14 residues.

The chain combines TRBV15 with TRBJ1-5, with D perhaps matching TRBD1 (5 bases). CDR3 length: 15 residues. Germline V lookup: CDR1 LNHNV, CDR2 YYDKDF (reference sequence). Between the trimmed V and J ends, which lost 0 bases and 3 bases, there was a span of 9 bases. CDR3 in amino acids: CATSRDRAFNQPQHF. The CDR3 region has the DNA TGTGCCACCAGCAGAGACAGGGCGTTCAATCAGCCCCAGCATTTT. The complete variable domain, with remaining parts taken from reference TRBV15 and TRBJ1-5, reads DAMVIQNPRYQVTQFGKPVTLSCSQTLNHNVMYWYQQKSSQAPKLLFHYYDKDFNNEADTPDNFQSRRPNTSFCFLDIRSPGLGDTAMYLCATSRDRAFNQPQHFGDGTRLSIL.

This clone was seen more than once but under ten times. The V call is TRBV30, the J call TRBJ1-1, with 9 bases identical to TRBD1. V gave up 5 bases and J gave up 0 bases; unmatched junction bases: 7. The CDR3 spans 15 residues. From germline, CDR1 is GTSNPN and CDR2 SVGIG (reference sequence). CDR3 residues: CAWSRTGALNTEAFF. The CDR3 coding sequence is TGTGCCTGGTCTAGGACAGGGGCGTTGAACACTGAAGCTTTCTTT.

The gene calls are TRBV18 and TRBJ2-1, with 7 bases matching TRBD1. The germline gives CDR1 KGHSH, CDR2 LQKENI. Trimming removed 3 bases from V and 0 bases from J; junction bases left unmatched: 5. The CDR3 is 16 amino acids. The CDR3 loop is CASSPPGQSSYNEQFF. For the CDR3, the DNA is TGTGCCAGCTCACCCCCGGGACAGAGCTCCTACAATGAGCAGTTCTTC.

V usage is TRBV28 and J usage is TRBJ1-2, with 9 nucleotides matching TRBD1. CDR1 is MDHEN, CDR2 SYDVKM, per germline. J was trimmed by 1 base and V by 5 bases; bases with no gene match: 8. The CDR3 is 16 amino acids. The CDR3 region is CASSSGRQGVNYGYTF. As DNA, the CDR3 is TGTGCCAGCAGTAGTGGAAGACAGGGGGTTAACTATGGCTACACCTTC.

This clone was picked up one time. The rearrangement joins TRBV4-2 to TRBJ1-2, with D possibly being TRBD1 (6 bases). The V end lost 0 bases, the J end lost 4 bases, and 12 bases lay between the germline ends. The V gene's germline CDR1 is LGHNA and CDR2 YNFKEQ. This CDR3 comprises 15 residues. The CDR3 DNA follows: TGTGCCAGCAGCCAAGAGAGTCAGGGGTCCTATGGCTACACCTTC. Translating it yields CASSQESQGSYGYTF.

V and J are TRBV9 and TRBJ2-6, with 9 bases aligning to TRBD1. The germline CDR1 and CDR2 sequences are SGDLS and YYNGEE. The CDR3 is 19 amino acids. V lost 3 bases and J lost 2; bases outside the gene matches: 12. Here the CDR3 reads CASSASRTGVIPGANVLTF. The CDR3 nucleotides read TGTGCCAGCAGCGCCTCCAGGACAGGGGTAATACCTGGGGCCAACGTCCTGACTTTC.

This clone was seen a single time. The chain recombines TRBV5-5 with TRBJ2-1; D possibly corresponds to TRBD1 (5 bases). The CDR3 is 13 residues long. Germline V CDR1 and CDR2: SGHKS, YYEKEE (reference sequence). V was shortened by 9 bases and J by 8 bases, with 18 bases between the two germline ends. This chain's CDR3 is CATRGQGFYEQFF. CDR3 bases: TGTGCCACCCGAGGCCAGGGTTTCTATGAGCAGTTCTTC.

The gene calls are TRBV9 and TRBJ1-5; D possibly corresponds to TRBD1 (5 bases). Trimming cost V 0 bases and J 7 bases, with 11 bases left between them. In germline, CDR1 is SGDLS, CDR2 YYNGEE. The CDR3 spans 14 residues. The CDR3 bases are TGTGCCAGCAGCGTAGCCTTGGGGGGGCAGCCCCAGCATTTT. Its translation: CASSVALGGQPQHF.

The chain joins TRBV15 to TRBJ2-7; D is unresolved. V dropped 0 bases and J dropped 6 bases, with 9 bases sitting between them. This CDR3 spans 13 amino acids. Germline V CDR1 and CDR2: LNHNV, YYDKDF (reference sequence). The CDR3 DNA is TGTGCCACCAGCAGAGATCTGCCGGGCGAGCAGTACTTC. Residues: CATSRDLPGEQYF.

This chain connects TRBV7-9 to TRBJ1-1; possible D gene TRBD1, 6 bases. The germline V gene encodes CDR1 SEHNR and CDR2 FQNEAQ (reference sequence). The V end lost 4 bases, the J end lost 1 base, and 7 bases lay between the germline ends. This CDR3 comprises 13 residues. The CDR3 nucleotides read TGTGCCAGCAGCTCACAGGGGAACACTGAAGCTTTCTTT. It is translated as CASSSQGNTEAFF.

This chain uses TRBV29-1 with TRBJ2-1; D uncertain. The V gene lost 4 bases and the J gene lost 0 bases, with 10 bases spanning the gap. The CDR3 has 14 residues. In germline, CDR1 is SQVTM, CDR2 ANQGSEA. The CDR3 DNA reads TGCAGCGTTGGTGAGCCTTACTCCTACAATGAGCAGTTCTTC. It encodes CSVGEPYSYNEQFF.

CDR3: CAWSVSPEAFF. The CDR3 DNA reads as TGTGCCTGGAGTGTCTCCCCTGAAGCTTTCTTT. The gene calls are TRBV30 and TRBJ1-1, with D hard to call. The V end was cut by 0 bases, the J end by 6 bases, with 5 bases between. Germline V lookup: CDR1 GTSNPN, CDR2 SVGIG (reference sequence). The CDR3 covers 11 residues.

The V and J genes are TRBV14 and TRBJ2-7; 7 nucleotides line up with TRBD1. The CDR3 is 15 residues long. Germline V gene data show CDR1 as SGHDN and CDR2 as FVKESK. V shed 0 bases, J shed 7 bases, and the junction held 9 bases outside the gene matches. The DNA for the CDR3 is TGTGCCAGCAGCCAAGAATGGGGACAGCTAGGGGAGCAGTACTTC. Its translation: CASSQEWGQLGEQYF.

CDR3 amino acids: CASSQGQQRGYTF. The CDR3 coding sequence is TGCGCCAGCAGCCAGGGACAGCAACGGGGCTACACCTTC. This chain uses TRBV4-3 with TRBJ1-2; 7 positions match TRBD1. The CDR3 is 13 residues long. The trim removed 3 bases at V and 8 bases at J, leaving 6 bases unmatched. Germline CDR1 is LGHNA and CDR2 is YSLEER.

This chain connects TRBV30 to TRBJ2-7; 9 nucleotides line up with TRBD2. V lost 0 bases and J lost 2; bases outside the gene matches: 8. CDR1 is GTSNPN and CDR2 is SVGIG in the germline V gene (reference sequence). CDR3 size: 16 residues. The CDR3 DNA sequence: TGTGCCTGGAGTGTACCGGCTAGCGGGACGACCTACGAGCAGTACTTC. Its translation is CAWSVPASGTTYEQYF.

The chain employs TRBV4-2 and TRBJ1-2, with D maybe TRBD1 (5 bases). Deletions cut 0 bases from V and 14 bases from J, with 19 bases between. Germline V gives CDR1 LGHNA, CDR2 YNFKEQ. The CDR3 loop spans 14 amino acids. For the CDR3, the DNA is TGTGCCAGCAGCCAAGATCTAGGGACTTGGGGCTGGACCTTC. Translated, it gives CASSQDLGTWGWTF.